These T cell receptor beta chains were read from a single sample in a study of cytomegalovirus exposure and HLA in healthy donors. Only in-frame clones appear in the TCRdb table, and some are missing; sequencing was by immunoSEQ multiplex PCR. The top ten clones hold about 0.28% of a sample with approximately 290,000 clones, around 80% of them seen once. The source material was PBMCs. The origin of the receptors is a girl aged 2 to 9 in good health and CMV-seronegative. The CDR3 runs from the conserved cysteine through the conserved F or W. The order of the fields is V gene, clone size, J gene, D gene, CDR3 DNA, CDR3 protein. The D gene is left open where the match is weak. Expanded clones are given a class, and other clones once, few, many or no size at all.

TRBV9,-,TRBJ2-1,TRBD2,TGTGCCAGCAGCGTTAGCGGGAGACTTAACAATGAGCAGTTCTTC,CASSVSGRLNNEQFF
TRBV14,-,TRBJ2-3,TRBD2,TGTGCCAGCAGCCAAGTCTCTCGTAGCGGGAGGGCCTGGGATACGCAGTATTTT,CASSQVSRSGRAWDTQYF
TRBV6-5,-,TRBJ2-5,-,TGTGCCAGCAGCTTAGGGACTGGGAGGTGGGAGACCCAGTACTTC,CASSLGTGRWETQYF
TRBV7-2,-,TRBJ2-7,TRBD2,TGTGCCAGCAGTTCTCTAGCGGGGGGGCCGGCCGACAACGAGCAGTACTTC,CASSSLAGGPADNEQYF
TRBV27,-,TRBJ2-7,TRBD2,TGTGCCAGCAGTTGGTACTCCGGACTAGCGGGAACCGTATCCTACGAGCAGTACTTC,CASSWYSGLAGTVSYEQYF
TRBV5-1,few,TRBJ2-2,-,TGCGCCAGCAGCTTGGATAACGGGGAGCTGTTTTTT,CASSLDNGELFF
TRBV28,-,TRBJ2-7,TRBD2,TGTGCCAGCACGGCGGGAGGCTTCTACGAGCAGTACTTC,CASTAGGFYEQYF
TRBV19,-,TRBJ2-1,TRBD2,TGTGCCAGTAGTCCCGGGACTAGCGGCTATGAGCAGTTCTTC,CASSPGTSGYEQFF
TRBV30,-,TRBJ2-7,-,TGTGCCTGGAACCCAGGGTTAGGCCATCCGACCTACGAGCAGTACTTC,CAWNPGLGHPTYEQYF
TRBV5-1,-,TRBJ2-5,-,TGCGCCAGCAGCCTTCTCGGCGGCCGATATCAAGAGACCCAGTACTTC,CASSLLGGRYQETQYF